A selection of T cell receptor beta chains follows, all from one sample in a study of blood T cell repertoires in COVID-19. Clones were sequenced by immunoSEQ multiplex PCR, and TCRdb holds only the in-frame ones, with some missing. The sample lists 150,000 to 200,000 clones; approximately 90% were seen once. The sample was peripheral blood. These receptors originate from a woman aged 18-29 years who had recovered from COVID-19. The CDR3 runs from the conserved cysteine through the conserved F or W. Fields, in order: clone size, J gene, V gene, D gene, CDR3 DNA, CDR3 protein. The D gene is left open where the match is weak. Rows give clone size only sometimes, using once, few, many, or a class for an expanded clone.

>NA|TRBJ2-1|TRBV25-1|TRBD1
TGTGCCAGCAGTGAAGAGGGACAGCCATACAATGAGCAGTTCTTC
CASSEEGQPYNEQFF
>NA|TRBJ1-4|TRBV30|NA
TGTGCCTGGAGTGAAGGGGTCGGGGAAAAACTGTTTTTT
CAWSEGVGEKLFF
>few|TRBJ2-2|TRBV5-1|TRBD2
TGCGCCAGCAGCGGAGATAGCGGGAGGGCCGCCGGGGAGCTGTTTTTT
CASSGDSGRAAGELFF
>once|TRBJ1-1|TRBV21-1|NA
TGTGCCAGCAGCAAGTTAGACAGGGTGGATCCTAACGTCGGCACTGAAGCTTTCTTT
CASSKLDRVDPNVGTEAFF
>NA|TRBJ2-3|TRBV9|TRBD2
TGTGCCAGCAGCCCCCGACTAGCGGGAGTTTATTTGGAGACAGATACGCAGTATTTT
CASSPRLAGVYLETDTQYF
>NA|TRBJ1-1|TRBV29-1|TRBD1
TGCAGCGTTGACAGGGGGTCTGGAGCTTTCTTT
CSVDRGSGAFF
>NA|TRBJ2-1|TRBV10-2|NA
TGCGCCAGCAGTGAGGGTGGCGGGGAGCAGTTCTTC
CASSEGGGEQFF
>NA|TRBJ1-6|TRBV12-2|NA
TGTGCAAGTCGCTCGAGAAAACCAAAAGACAGGGAGAGCTCCTATAATTCACCCCTCCACTTT
CASRSRKPKDRESSYNSPLHF
>NA|TRBJ2-1|TRBV7-3|TRBD2
TGTGCCAGCAGCTGGACTAGCGGGAGCTACAATGAGCAGTTCTTC
CASSWTSGSYNEQFF
>NA|TRBJ1-1|TRBV24-1|NA
TGTGCCACCAGTGAGCAAGGACACGACCACACTGAAGCTTTCTTT
CATSEQGHDHTEAFF
>NA|TRBJ2-7|TRBV6-2/TRBV6-3|NA
TGTGCCAGCAGTTACTCGTTTACCACAGGGTCCTACGAGCAGTACTTC
CASSYSFTTGSYEQYF
>NA|TRBJ2-2|TRBV29-1|TRBD1
TGCAGCGTTGACGGGACAGGGACCGGGGAGCTGTTTTTT
CSVDGTGTGELFF
>once|TRBJ2-3|TRBV20-1|NA
TGCAGTGCTAGTGGAGGGAGACCGGGCACAGATACGCAGTATTTT
CSASGGRPGTDTQYF
>NA|TRBJ2-4|TRBV19|TRBD2
TGTGCCAGTAGTCTCGACCTCGCCGGGACTAGAGACATTCAGTACTTC
CASSLDLAGTRDIQYF
>NA|TRBJ2-7|TRBV9|TRBD1
TGTGCCAGCAGCCCACAGGGGGCATCGGTCGAGCAGTACTTC
CASSPQGASVEQYF
>NA|TRBJ2-7|TRBV7-2|TRBD2
TGTGCCAGCAGCCAAGCGCTAGCGGGGGTCCCTTACGAGCAGTACTTC
CASSQALAGVPYEQYF
>few|TRBJ1-1|TRBV19|TRBD1
TGTGCCGTGGGACAGGCCAACACTGAAGCTTTCTTT
CAVGQANTEAFF
>NA|TRBJ1-3|TRBV29-1|TRBD1
TGCAGCGTTGTAGCCCCCGGGACAGACTCTGGAAACACCATATATTTT
CSVVAPGTDSGNTIYF
>NA|TRBJ1-1|TRBV7-2|NA
TGTGCCAGCAGCTTTGAGGGTGGGTACACTGAAGCTTTCTTT
CASSFEGGYTEAFF
>NA|TRBJ1-3|TRBV7-2|TRBD1
TGTGCCAGCAGCTTGGATTCGGACAGGGGAAACACCATATATTTT
CASSLDSDRGNTIYF
>once|TRBJ2-3|TRBV7-9|TRBD2
TGTGCCAGCAGCTCCTTAGCGGGGGGCTTCGATACGCAGTATTTT
CASSSLAGGFDTQYF
>once|TRBJ1-3|TRBV29-1|NA
TGCAGCGTTGCACAGGCCTCTGGAAACACCATATATTTT
CSVAQASGNTIYF
>NA|TRBJ1-4|TRBV5-1|NA
TGCGCCAGCAGCTTGGAGGGGGCAACTAATGAAAAACTGTTTTTT
CASSLEGATNEKLFF
>NA|TRBJ1-3|TRBV6-5|NA
TGTGCCAGCAGTTATATGCCGGGAACAGTCGGAAACACCATATATTTT
CASSYMPGTVGNTIYF
>NA|TRBJ1-1|TRBV14|NA
TGTGCCAGCAGCCAAGCCCCGGTTGGCGGTGAAGCTTTCTTT
CASSQAPVGGEAFF
>NA|TRBJ1-5|TRBV21-1|NA
TGTGCCAGCAGCAAAGCACCGCCCACCTCGGGCCCGGGGGGTCAGCCCCAGCATTTT
CASSKAPPTSGPGGQPQHF
>NA|TRBJ1-6|TRBV13|TRBD1
TGTGCCAGCAGCTTAGGACAGGGGAGAAGTAATTCACCCCTCCACTTT
CASSLGQGRSNSPLHF
>few|TRBJ1-3|TRBV6-5|NA
TGTGCCAGCAGTTACTCGCAGGGTATCTCTGGAAACACCATATATTTT
CASSYSQGISGNTIYF
>NA|TRBJ2-3|TRBV7-9|TRBD2
TGTGCCAGCAGCTTAGTCGGCGGGAGTCGCGCAGATACGCAGTATTTT
CASSLVGGSRADTQYF
>NA|TRBJ2-4|TRBV2|NA
TGTGCCAGCAGTGAAGACAGGAGCATAACACAAAACATTCAGTACTTC
CASSEDRSITQNIQYF
>NA|TRBJ1-1|TRBV3-1/TRBV3-2|TRBD1
TGTGCCAGCACCCAGGGACAGTTGAACACTGAAGCTTTCTTT
CASTQGQLNTEAFF
>NA|TRBJ1-4|TRBV7-2|NA
TGTGCCAGCAGCTTCGGTCCTAATGAAAAACTGTTTTTT
CASSFGPNEKLFF
>NA|TRBJ2-7|TRBV7-9|NA
TGTGCCAGCAGCGCACCGGGACTCCCCTACGAGCAGTACTTC
CASSAPGLPYEQYF
>NA|TRBJ2-3|TRBV9|TRBD2
TGTGCCAGCAGCGTAGCTCAGGCTAGCGGGATCGAAAATACGCAGTATTTT
CASSVAQASGIENTQYF
>once|TRBJ2-5|TRBV6-2/TRBV6-3|NA
TGTGCCAGCAGTTTCAGGGGCGAGACCCAGTACTTC
CASSFRGETQYF
>NA|TRBJ1-2|TRBV11-2|TRBD1
TGTGCCAGCAGCTTAGGGCCGACAGGGGGATACTATGGCTACACCTTC
CASSLGPTGGYYGYTF
>NA|TRBJ1-1|TRBV3-1/TRBV3-2|TRBD1
TGTGCCAGCAGCCATACAGGGGGCGTCACTGAAGCTTTCTTT
CASSHTGGVTEAFF
>NA|TRBJ1-1|TRBV27|NA
TGTGCCAGCAGTTTAAGAGCAGGATTCACTGAAGCTTTCTTT
CASSLRAGFTEAFF
>NA|TRBJ2-7|TRBV6-2/TRBV6-3|TRBD1
TGTGCCAGCAGTACGACAGGGGCAGGCGAGCAGTACTTC
CASSTTGAGEQYF
>NA|TRBJ2-2|TRBV28|TRBD1
TGTGCCAGCAGCCCATGGACAGGGGAGGCCGGGGAGCTGTTTTTT
CASSPWTGEAGELFF
>NA|TRBJ2-1|TRBV4-1|TRBD2
TGCGCCAGCAGCCAGCCCGATTTAGCGGGGTCTGGCTGGAATGAGCAGTTCTTC
CASSQPDLAGSGWNEQFF
>NA|TRBJ1-5|TRBV3-1/TRBV3-2|NA
TGTGCCAGCAGCCACGGGGAGAGCAATCAGCCCCAGCATTTT
CASSHGESNQPQHF
>once|TRBJ2-1|TRBV27|TRBD1
TGTGCCAGCAGTCTAACAGGGGTGAGTGAGCAGTTCTTC
CASSLTGVSEQFF
>NA|TRBJ1-1|TRBV6-5|NA
TGTGCCAGCAGATCCCGGGACTCCCAGAACACTGAAGCTTTCTTT
CASRSRDSQNTEAFF
>NA|TRBJ1-5|TRBV9|TRBD1
TGTGCCAGCAGCGCCCCAACAGGGGGCGATCAGCCCCAGCATTTT
CASSAPTGGDQPQHF